These 2 T cell receptor beta chains originate from one sample sequenced in a study of blood T cell repertoires in COVID-19. The data were produced by immunoSEQ multiplex PCR, yet TCRdb's version contains in-frame clones alone and is incomplete. Of roughly 15,000 clones listed, around 88% were seen once; the top ten hold 15% to 20%. Sequenced material: peripheral blood. The source is a human donor with active COVID-19. The donor label of this sample is uncertain.

The chain recombines TRBV10-1 with TRBJ1-2; no firm D call. The CDR3 spans 16 residues. Trimming stripped 8 bases from V and 0 bases from J, with 19 bases between. Germline-derived CDR1 and CDR2 are WNHNN and SYGVQD (reference sequence). The CDR3 DNA reads TGCGCCAGCTCGGCGGGAAGCGGGCGAGCTAACTATGGCTACACCTTC. This sequence encodes CASSAGSGRANYGYTF.

This chain connects TRBV5-6 to TRBJ2-7, with 9 bases lining up with TRBD2. CDR3 length equals 15 residues. Germline V lookup: CDR1 SGHDT, CDR2 YYEEEE. V was pared by 4 bases and J by 2 bases, with 7 bases of the junction left unmatched. CDR3 DNA: TGTGCCAGCAGCCTACGACTAGCGGTTGCCTACGAGCAGTACTTC. It yields the protein CASSLRLAVAYEQYF.